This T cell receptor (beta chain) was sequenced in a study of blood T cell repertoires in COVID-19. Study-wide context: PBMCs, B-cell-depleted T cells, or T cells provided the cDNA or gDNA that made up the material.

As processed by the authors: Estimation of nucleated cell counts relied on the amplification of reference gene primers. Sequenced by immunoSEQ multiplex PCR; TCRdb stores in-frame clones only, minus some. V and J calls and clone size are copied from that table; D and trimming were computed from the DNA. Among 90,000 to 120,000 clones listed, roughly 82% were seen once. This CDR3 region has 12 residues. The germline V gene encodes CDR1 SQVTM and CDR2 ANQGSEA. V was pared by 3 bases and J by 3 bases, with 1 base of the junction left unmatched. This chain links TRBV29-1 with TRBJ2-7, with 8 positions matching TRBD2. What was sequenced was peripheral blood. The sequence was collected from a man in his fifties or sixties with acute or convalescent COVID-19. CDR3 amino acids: CSVDTSGYEQYF. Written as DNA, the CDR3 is TGCAGCGTTGACACTAGCGGCTACGAGCAGTACTTC.